This T cell receptor beta chain stems from a study of T cell repertoires in cytomegalovirus infection. Study-level background: Recently identified HLA-C-restricted CMV epitopes were used, and well-studied HLA-B-restricted CMV epitopes were used as well.

Each CDR3 protein is one row after TCRdb ran MiXCR on the reads. The sample includes roughly 700,000 distinct CDR3 sequences, about 33% of them seen just once. Study results and limitations: In two of eight donors, the top clonotype was HLA-C-restricted CMV-specific. Summed frequency of public TCR beta families distinguished CMV carriers with the relevant HLA.

As regards this clonotype: Its matching antigen is unknown.

The material sequenced was cultured PBMCs, taken from culture after CMV antigen stimulation. The TCR comes from a human donor in good health (CMV status not recorded). Some clones in this sample may be carry-over from other donors' samples.

The CDR3 loop is CASSSDSENEQFF. CDR3 bases: TGTGCCAGCAGCTCCGACAGCGAAAATGAGCAGTTCTTC. The V and J genes are TRBV13 and TRBJ2-1, with a tentative D call TRBD1 (5 bases). V lost 4 bases and J 7 bases, leaving 11 bases between the germline ends. Germline assignment: CDR1 PRHDT and CDR2 FYEKMQ (reference sequence). CDR3 length: 13 amino acids.